Sequencing of this T cell receptor (beta chain) was carried out in a study of shared clonotypes between healthy human individuals. As concerns this clone: What it recognizes is unknown.

Several immunoSEQ 96-well plates shared each subset's DNA, each plate a replicate. In the original processing: In the immunoSEQ data, sequences were junction-only and lacked quality scores, so filtering differed. The protocol was immunoSEQ multiplex PCR, while the TCRdb copy is restricted to in-frame clones and leaves out a portion. V and J calls and clone size are as listed in that table; D and trimming were resolved from the DNA. Among 1.6 million or so clones listed, approximately 98.5% were seen once. Study-level findings and limits: Naive CD4 clonotypes were shared across a handful of donors at about 5%.

This clonotype originated in a man younger than 40 in good health. Sequenced input: naive CD4+ T cells sorted from blood. The subset denotes: CD45RA+ positively selected.

CDR3: CASSLLAGGPYEQFF. The DNA for the CDR3 is TGTGCCAGCAGCTTACTAGCGGGAGGGCCGTATGAGCAGTTCTTC. The chain employs TRBV7-9 and TRBJ2-1, with 12 bases aligning to TRBD2. Germline-derived CDR1 and CDR2 are SEHNR and FQNEAQ (reference sequence). The length of the CDR3 is 15 residues. The trim removed 2 bases at V and 8 bases at J, leaving 4 bases unmatched.